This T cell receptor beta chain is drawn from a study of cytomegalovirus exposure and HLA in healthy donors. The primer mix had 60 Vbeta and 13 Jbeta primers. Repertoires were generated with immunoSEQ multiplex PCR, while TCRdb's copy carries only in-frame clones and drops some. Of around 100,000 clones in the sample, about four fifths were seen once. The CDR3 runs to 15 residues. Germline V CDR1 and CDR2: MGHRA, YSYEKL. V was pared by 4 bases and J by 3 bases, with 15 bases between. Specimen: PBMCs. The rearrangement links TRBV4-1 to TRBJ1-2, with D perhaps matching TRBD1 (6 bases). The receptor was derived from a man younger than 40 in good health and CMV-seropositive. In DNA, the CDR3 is TGCGCCAGCAGCCCCTCTGCAGGGGTAGACTATGGCTACACCTTC. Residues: CASSPSAGVDYGYTF.